Listed below are T cell receptor beta chains from one sample, sequenced in a study of T cells in Graves' hyperthyroidism and ophthalmopathy. TCRdb reprocessed the multiplex PCR reads via MiXCR and lists one record per CDR3 protein. The sample records fewer than 900,000 distinct CDR3 sequences, about a sixth being singletons. Sequenced input: blood. Receptor source: a man younger than 35 with Graves' hyperthyroidism. Each CDR3 is given with its conserved first and last residue. The order of the fields is D gene, clone size, J gene, V gene, CDR3 DNA, CDR3 protein. A D gene is named only where the DNA matches it firmly. Expanded clones get a size class; other rows say once, few or many, or leave the size out.

D gene: .; clone size: many; J gene: TRBJ2-1; V gene: TRBV11-2; CDR3 DNA: TGTGCCAGCAGCTTGGGCCTGCAGAATGAGCAGTTCTTC; CDR3 protein: CASSLGLQNEQFF
D gene: .; clone size: .; J gene: TRBJ2-1; V gene: TRBV9; CDR3 DNA: TGTGCCAGCAGCGGACGGACGGAGGCCTCCTACAATGAGCAGTTCTTC; CDR3 protein: CASSGRTEASYNEQFF
D gene: TRBD1; clone size: many; J gene: TRBJ1-1; V gene: TRBV5-1; CDR3 DNA: TGCGCCAGCAGCCTTACAGGGGTTACCACTGAAGCTTTCTTT; CDR3 protein: CASSLTGVTTEAFF
D gene: .; clone size: many; J gene: TRBJ2-2; V gene: TRBV28; CDR3 DNA: TGTGCCAGCAGTTTACGAGGCAGGGCGAACACCGGGGAGCTGTTTTTT; CDR3 protein: CASSLRGRANTGELFF
D gene: .; clone size: many; J gene: TRBJ1-1; V gene: TRBV7-9; CDR3 DNA: TGTGCCAGCAGCTTGCGGGACGCAGGCACTGAAGCTTTCTTT; CDR3 protein: CASSLRDAGTEAFF
D gene: .; clone size: many; J gene: TRBJ2-1; V gene: TRBV18; CDR3 DNA: TGTGCCAGCTCACCACCGCGGCAGGAGCAGTTCTTC; CDR3 protein: CASSPPRQEQFF
D gene: .; clone size: .; J gene: TRBJ2-7; V gene: TRBV30; CDR3 DNA: TGTGCCTCCACCTTCGCCAGCTACGAGCAGTACTTC; CDR3 protein: CASTFASYEQYF
D gene: .; clone size: .; J gene: TRBJ2-1; V gene: TRBV29-1; CDR3 DNA: TGCAGCGTCGAAACAGGGACCACGTTCTTC; CDR3 protein: CSVETGTTFF
D gene: TRBD2; clone size: .; J gene: TRBJ2-1; V gene: TRBV6-1; CDR3 DNA: TGTGCCAGCAGTCCCGGGGGGACTAGCCGTTCCAATGAGCAGTTCTTC; CDR3 protein: CASSPGGTSRSNEQFF
D gene: .; clone size: .; J gene: TRBJ2-7; V gene: TRBV20-1; CDR3 DNA: TGCAGTGCTAGGCTACTAGCTAACTCCTACGAGCAGTACTTC; CDR3 protein: CSARLLANSYEQYF
D gene: TRBD2; clone size: .; J gene: TRBJ2-2; V gene: TRBV5-1; CDR3 DNA: TGTGCCAGCAGCTTGAGGGACTACCTAAACACCGGGGAGCTGTTTTTT; CDR3 protein: CASSLRDYLNTGELFF
D gene: .; clone size: many; J gene: TRBJ2-7; V gene: TRBV11-2; CDR3 DNA: TGTGCCAGCAGCTTAGTGGGGGAGCAGTACTTC; CDR3 protein: CASSLVGEQYF
D gene: .; clone size: many; J gene: TRBJ1-1; V gene: TRBV29-1; CDR3 DNA: TGCAGCGTCGAAATGGGACACCCGAACACTGAAGCTTTCTTT; CDR3 protein: CSVEMGHPNTEAFF
D gene: TRBD1; clone size: few; J gene: TRBJ1-1; V gene: TRBV12-3/TRBV12-4; CDR3 DNA: TGTGCCAGCAGTTCACAGCCAGGGGGAGAGGGAACTGAAGCTTTCTTT; CDR3 protein: CASSSQPGGEGTEAFF
D gene: TRBD1; clone size: few; J gene: TRBJ2-5; V gene: TRBV6-4; CDR3 DNA: TGTGCCAGCGGTCCGGGACAGGGGTGGCAGACCCAGTACTTC; CDR3 protein: CASGPGQGWQTQYF
D gene: TRBD2; clone size: .; J gene: TRBJ2-1; V gene: TRBV20-1; CDR3 DNA: TGCAGTGCTAGAGTGAGGGAAGCGGGAGTCCCCAATGAGCAGTTCTTC; CDR3 protein: CSARVREAGVPNEQFF
D gene: .; clone size: .; J gene: TRBJ1-5; V gene: TRBV19; CDR3 DNA: TGTGCCAGTAGGGAGGTGGCCAGGAGCAATCAGCCCCAGCATTTT; CDR3 protein: CASREVARSNQPQHF
D gene: .; clone size: .; J gene: TRBJ2-3; V gene: TRBV4-3; CDR3 DNA: TGCGCCAGCAGCTTTAGCGGAGAGGGCACAGATACGCAGTATTTT; CDR3 protein: CASSFSGEGTDTQYF
D gene: TRBD2; clone size: many; J gene: TRBJ2-1; V gene: TRBV12-3/TRBV12-4; CDR3 DNA: TGTGCCAGCAGTGGGGGGACTACCGGGAGCTCCTACAATGAGCAGTTCTTC; CDR3 protein: CASSGGTTGSSYNEQFF
D gene: TRBD2; clone size: once; J gene: TRBJ2-7; V gene: TRBV12-3/TRBV12-4; CDR3 DNA: TGTGCCAGCAGCCGAGGGACTAGCGGGTTTCCTGAGCAGTACTTC; CDR3 protein: CASSRGTSGFPEQYF
D gene: TRBD2; clone size: .; J gene: TRBJ2-3; V gene: TRBV29-1; CDR3 DNA: TGCAGCGTTGAAGATTGGGCTAGCGGGAGGCCCACAGATACGCAGTATTTT; CDR3 protein: CSVEDWASGRPTDTQYF
D gene: .; clone size: .; J gene: TRBJ1-5; V gene: TRBV20-1; CDR3 DNA: TGCAGTGCCCGGGACACTAATAGCAATCAGCCCCAGCATTTT; CDR3 protein: CSARDTNSNQPQHF